A selection of T cell receptor beta chains follows, all from one sample in a study of response to subunit inactivated influenza vaccine. One entry per CDR3 protein, called by TCRdb with MiXCR from the RT-PCR reads. This table has about 530,000 distinct CDR3 sequences, around 13% appearing once. The starting material was PBMCs from blood, obtained about 6 weeks after vaccination. These receptors all come from a man between 45 and 60 years old who received an inactivated influenza vaccine. The CDR3 runs from the conserved cysteine through the conserved F or W. The D gene is left open where the match is weak. Size tells how often a clone was seen (once, few, many) or the class of an expanded clone, and some rows leave it out.

v_call: TRBV28
clone_size: few
d_call: .
j_call: TRBJ1-1
cdr3_nt: TGTGCCAGCAGTTTACCCGGACAGTTTGAAGCTTTCTTT
cdr3_aa: CASSLPGQFEAFF

v_call: TRBV4-2
clone_size: .
d_call: TRBD1
j_call: TRBJ2-6
cdr3_nt: TGTGCCAGCAGCCAAGATCCGGGCAGGGGGTCCGTCCTGACTTTC
cdr3_aa: CASSQDPGRGSVLTF

v_call: TRBV9
clone_size: many
d_call: .
j_call: TRBJ1-6
cdr3_nt: TGTGCCAGCAGCGTAGCTTGGGGTTATAATTCACCCCTCCACTTT
cdr3_aa: CASSVAWGYNSPLHF

v_call: TRBV21-1
clone_size: few
d_call: .
j_call: TRBJ1-1
cdr3_nt: TGTGCCAGCACTACTGGGGATTCGAACACTGAAGCTTTCTTT
cdr3_aa: CASTTGDSNTEAFF

v_call: TRBV10-3
clone_size: few
d_call: .
j_call: TRBJ2-5
cdr3_nt: TGTGCCATCAGTGATTGGGTAGGGGAGACCCAGTACTTC
cdr3_aa: CAISDWVGETQYF

v_call: TRBV5-1
clone_size: few
d_call: .
j_call: TRBJ2-7
cdr3_nt: TGCGCCAGCAGCTTGGAGGTCAGGGGCAACATTGTGGACCTTTACGAGCAGTACTTC
cdr3_aa: CASSLEVRGNIVDLYEQYF

v_call: TRBV20-1
clone_size: .
d_call: TRBD2
j_call: TRBJ2-3
cdr3_nt: TGCAGTGCTTACCGACTAGCGGGAATAACAGATACGCAGTATTTT
cdr3_aa: CSAYRLAGITDTQYF

v_call: TRBV6-2/TRBV6-3
clone_size: few
d_call: TRBD2
j_call: TRBJ2-1
cdr3_nt: TGTGCCAGCAGATCATTAGCGGGGGGTATCTACAATGAGCAGTTCTTC
cdr3_aa: CASRSLAGGIYNEQFF

v_call: TRBV7-2
clone_size: .
d_call: .
j_call: TRBJ2-7
cdr3_nt: TGTGCCAGCAGCTTGGACAGAATTGGCGAGCAGTACTTC
cdr3_aa: CASSLDRIGEQYF

v_call: TRBV30
clone_size: few
d_call: TRBD1
j_call: TRBJ2-3
cdr3_nt: TGTGCCTGGAGTCCCGGGACAGGGGGGGGCCCAGATACGCAGTATTTT
cdr3_aa: CAWSPGTGGGPDTQYF

v_call: TRBV7-2
clone_size: few
d_call: TRBD2
j_call: TRBJ2-3
cdr3_nt: TGTGCCAGCAGCTCCGACGGGGGGGGCACAGATACGCAGTATTTT
cdr3_aa: CASSSDGGGTDTQYF

v_call: TRBV15
clone_size: many
d_call: TRBD2
j_call: TRBJ2-1
cdr3_nt: TGTGCCACCAGCAGAGGTAGCGGGAGGGCCTATGAGCAGTTCTTC
cdr3_aa: CATSRGSGRAYEQFF

v_call: TRBV5-1
clone_size: .
d_call: .
j_call: TRBJ2-7
cdr3_nt: TGCGCCAGCAGCTTGGGCCCACTACCCTACGAGCAGTACTTC
cdr3_aa: CASSLGPLPYEQYF

v_call: TRBV12-3/TRBV12-4
clone_size: few
d_call: .
j_call: TRBJ2-2
cdr3_nt: TGTGCCAGCAGCCACCGGGACACCCCCGGGGAGCTGTTTTTT
cdr3_aa: CASSHRDTPGELFF

v_call: TRBV10-3
clone_size: few
d_call: TRBD2
j_call: TRBJ2-5
cdr3_nt: TGTGCCATCAGCCCGGGACTAGCGGGGGCAGAGACCCAGTACTTC
cdr3_aa: CAISPGLAGAETQYF

v_call: TRBV11-2
clone_size: .
d_call: .
j_call: TRBJ2-7
cdr3_nt: TGTGCCAGCAGCTTAGCGGGGAAACCCTACGAGCAGTACTTC
cdr3_aa: CASSLAGKPYEQYF

v_call: TRBV5-6
clone_size: few
d_call: TRBD1
j_call: TRBJ2-1
cdr3_nt: TGTGCCAGCAGATCCAGGACAGGGGGGACCTTTGGTGAGCAGTTCTTC
cdr3_aa: CASRSRTGGTFGEQFF

v_call: TRBV7-2
clone_size: few
d_call: .
j_call: TRBJ2-7
cdr3_nt: TGTGCCAGCAGGCCCGCCGCGGCCTACTCCTACGAGCAGTACTTC
cdr3_aa: CASRPAAAYSYEQYF

v_call: TRBV28
clone_size: .
d_call: TRBD1
j_call: TRBJ1-2
cdr3_nt: TGTGCCAGCAGTTTATCCCCGGCGGGACAGGGGGCTTTTGGCTACACCTTC
cdr3_aa: CASSLSPAGQGAFGYTF

v_call: TRBV24-1
clone_size: .
d_call: TRBD1
j_call: TRBJ2-1
cdr3_nt: TGTGCCACCAGTGATTTGCCAGGACAGGAGTACAATGAGCAGTTCTTC
cdr3_aa: CATSDLPGQEYNEQFF

v_call: TRBV28
clone_size: .
d_call: .
j_call: TRBJ2-5
cdr3_nt: TGTGCCAGCAGTTTAGTAACGCCGAGACACCACCAAGAGACCCAGTACTTC
cdr3_aa: CASSLVTPRHHQETQYF

v_call: TRBV4-2
clone_size: few
d_call: .
j_call: TRBJ1-2
cdr3_nt: TGTGCCAGCAGCCAAGAGGTCCAGGGCTATGGCTACACCTTC
cdr3_aa: CASSQEVQGYGYTF

v_call: TRBV5-1
clone_size: few
d_call: .
j_call: TRBJ2-2
cdr3_nt: TGCGCCAGCAGCCCACCGTCGCCGACCGACACCGGGGAGCTGTTTTTT
cdr3_aa: CASSPPSPTDTGELFF

v_call: TRBV6-2/TRBV6-3
clone_size: few
d_call: .
j_call: TRBJ2-7
cdr3_nt: TGTGCCAGCAGACAACCAGCCCAGTACGAGCAGTACTTC
cdr3_aa: CASRQPAQYEQYF

v_call: TRBV4-1
clone_size: few
d_call: TRBD1
j_call: TRBJ2-3
cdr3_nt: TGCGCCAGCAGCCAAGAACCGTGGGGACAAGGGGGCCCAGATACGCAGTATTTT
cdr3_aa: CASSQEPWGQGGPDTQYF

v_call: TRBV10-3
clone_size: few
d_call: .
j_call: TRBJ2-1
cdr3_nt: TGTGCCATCAGTGAGGTTAGAGGGGGACCTGAGCAGTTCTTC
cdr3_aa: CAISEVRGGPEQFF

v_call: TRBV12-3/TRBV12-4
clone_size: .
d_call: .
j_call: TRBJ2-5
cdr3_nt: TGTGCCAGCAGTTTAAATGTTGTGGGGGAGACCCAGTACTTC
cdr3_aa: CASSLNVVGETQYF

v_call: TRBV27
clone_size: many
d_call: .
j_call: TRBJ1-6
cdr3_nt: TGTGCCAGCAGTTTCACACCCTATAATTCACCCCTCCACTTT
cdr3_aa: CASSFTPYNSPLHF